This record covers a single TCR beta chain. The antigen it binds to is not known. The input lacks base qualities; no much larger clone sits a single base away. The immunoSEQ Assay, a bias-controlled multiplex PCR, was used to amplify TCRbeta CDR3 regions from genomic DNA. In the original analysis: Within the assay, amplification of reference gene primers was used to estimate how many nucleated cells each sample contained. Sequence reads were collapsed and filtered to measure the absolute abundance of every unique TCRbeta CDR3 rearrangement. For each sample, productive Simpson clonality was calculated as the square root of Simpson's diversity index across productive rearrangements. In TCRdb, the immuneACCESS table is reduced to in-frame sequences with V and J assigned. These tables do not hold every clone; where another copy was compared, an unresolved V gene accounts for under half, and the others remain unexplained. V and J calls plus clone size are reproduced from that table; the DNA served to infer D and trimming. The sample records 130,000 to 150,000 clones, more than 75% of which are singletons. The biggest ten clones account for around 11% of the sample.

The source of the sample is a study of blood T cell repertoires in COVID-19 (dated by TCRdb to between 2020 and 2021). For the study in its entirety: Samples covering the acute and convalescent phases of COVID-19 were provided by collaborators in the United States, Italy and Spain. The repertoires were released in a freely available public database meant as a resource for research on the immune response to SARS-CoV-2. The material from the prospective study consisted of cDNA or gDNA derived from T cells, B-cell-depleted T cells, or PBMCs. The samples were drawn from two sources: the first 160 participants of the ongoing ImmuneRACE study, and 1,254 subjects contributed by 6 global collaborators. Where HLA class I and class II types were available, the types were taken from metadata supplied by the sample provider, not from assay-based typing. The dataset comprised deeply sampled blood TCRbeta repertoires from subjects exposed to, actively infected with, or recovered from COVID-19. Sample metadata almost always included a de-identified subject ID, COVID-19 status, age in years and sex.

In the prospective study, participants were about 18 to 95 years old, resided in about two dozen geographic areas of the United States, and were enrolled through a virtual design. In the prospective study, cohorts were assigned on the basis of participant-reported clinical history obtained from a screening survey and a study questionnaire. Recovered participants in ImmuneRACE Cohort 3 were defined as having two consecutive negative NP/OP PCR tests, clearance from a healthcare professional, or resolution of symptoms. Each participant in the prospective study had whole blood, serum and a nasopharyngeal or oropharyngeal swab collected by mobile phlebotomists. Over a roughly two-month period, participants in the prospective study had the option of providing additional blood draws and questionnaires. Before DNA extraction, prospective study blood samples were shipped either frozen or at room temperature.

Results and caveats for the whole study, not just this receptor: Clinical and demographic metadata were provided uncurated, with the amount varying by source and participant.

Trimming accounts for 2 bases at V and 6 bases at J, while the number of junction bases matched to no gene is 1. CDR1 and CDR2, per the germline V gene (reference sequence), are GTSNPN and SVGIG. Spanning cysteine to phenylalanine, the CDR3 consists of 11 amino acids. The DNA shown is the 33-base CDR3, in frame from base 1. The sequence joins TRBV30 to TRBJ2-7, with 7 bases matching TRBD2. The receptor was isolated from a man aged 55-75 years who had recovered from COVID-19. Sequences were obtained from PBMCs or T cells enriched from blood (not recorded which). In nucleotides, the sequence is TGTGCCTGGAGTTGGGAGGGCGAGCAGTACTTC. Its protein reads: CAWSWEGEQYF.